The 5 T cell receptor beta chains listed next were all sequenced from one sample in a study of cytomegalovirus exposure and HLA in healthy donors. Generated by immunoSEQ multiplex PCR, the TCRdb table keeps only in-frame clones and is missing some. The table shows 150,000 to 180,000 clones, with roughly 90% occurring only once. Sequences were obtained from PBMCs. The source is a man younger than 30 in good health and CMV-seropositive.

This rearrangement joins TRBV7-3 to TRBJ1-3; TRBD1 matches 7 bases. The V gene's germline CDR1 is SGHTA and CDR2 FQGTGA. V dropped 5 bases and J dropped 1; count of bases not matched to a gene: 8. The CDR3 length is 16 residues. CDR3 protein: CASSQWAGGSGNTIYF. The CDR3 DNA reads as TGTGCCAGCAGCCAATGGGCAGGGGGATCTGGAAACACCATATATTTT.

The chain links TRBV7-2 to TRBJ2-2, with D tentatively TRBD2 (6 bases). Trimming removed 0 bases from V and 1 base from J, with 9 bases in between. Germline CDR1 and CDR2: SGHTA and FQGNSA. The CDR3 contains 16 residues. This chain's CDR3 is CASSLAGTLNTGELFF. The CDR3 DNA is TGTGCCAGCAGCTTAGCCGGGACTTTGAACACCGGGGAGCTGTTTTTT.

This clone has a single count. The chain uses TRBV4-1 and TRBJ2-7, with D possibly TRBD1 on 6 matching bases. The length of the CDR3 is 14 residues. V shed 1 base and J shed 7 bases, with 14 bases lying between them. Germline CDR1 is MGHRA and CDR2 is YSYEKL. The CDR3 loop reads CASSQVTGLGEQYF. The CDR3 bases are TGCGCCAGCAGCCAAGTGACAGGCCTTGGGGAGCAGTACTTC.

The chain has TRBV29-1 and TRBJ2-3; 10 bases align to TRBD2. CDR1 and CDR2 from the germline V gene are SQVTM and ANQGSEA. The V and J ends lost 5 bases and 10 bases, in that order; junction bases with no gene match: 15. The CDR3 extends over 15 amino acids. CDR3 DNA sequence: TGCAGCGTTAGGCAGTCTAGCGGGAGCTCCTTCCCGCAGTATTTT. It specifies CSVRQSSGSSFPQYF.

The rearrangement joins TRBV4-3 to TRBJ1-6; TRBD1 is a possible D gene (5 bases). Trimming pared 3 bases from V and 10 bases from J, leaving 19 bases between. The CDR3 covers 16 residues. Germline CDR1 reads LGHNA; CDR2 reads YSLEER. The CDR3 nucleotides are TGCGCCAGCAGCCACCTCAATCCTGCGGGGGGATCACCCCTCCACTTT. Translating gives CASSHLNPAGGSPLHF.